Following are 18 T cell receptor beta chains from one sample sequenced in a study of CD8+ T cells in alopecia areata. Following extraction, RNA underwent reverse transcription to cDNA, which served as the sequencing template. Libraries were prepared by immunoSEQ multiplex PCR; TCRdb keeps only in-frame clonotypes and omits some of them. The table includes some 190,000 clones, about 60% detected once. Treatment indicated: oral pan-JAK inhibitor, 5-10 mg twice daily. Sequenced material: CD4+ T cells sorted from blood, taken at week 4, from a patient treated with tofacitinib. The receptor source for this set is a human donor with alopecia areata.

The rearrangement joins TRBV4-1 to TRBJ2-1, with a weak D call TRBD2 (7 bases). V lost 2 bases to trimming and J lost 3 bases, with 14 bases between them. CDR3 length equals 16 residues. Germline V lookup: CDR1 MGHRA, CDR2 YSYEKL. The CDR3 here is CASSQRSRGLYNEQFF. CDR3 bases: TGCGCCAGCAGCCAAAGGTCGCGGGGGCTCTACAATGAGCAGTTCTTC.

This clone was recorded once. The chain is built from TRBV5-4 and TRBJ2-7; D possibly uses TRBD1 or TRBD2 (6 bases each). Germline CDR1 is SGHNT and CDR2 is YYREEE (reference sequence). Trimming stripped 4 bases from V and 9 bases from J, with 14 bases between. This CDR3 is built from 12 residues. The CDR3 here is CASSPSGAGQYF. DNA of the CDR3: TGTGCCAGCAGCCCATCGGGGGCCGGGCAGTACTTC.

This clone was detected once. This chain uses TRBV29-1 with TRBJ1-5; 9 nucleotides agree with TRBD1. Germline CDR1 SQVTM, CDR2 ANQGSEA. This CDR3 spans 13 amino acids. J gave up 4 bases and V 5 bases, and 3 bases lay outside the gene matches. For the CDR3, the DNA is TGCAGCGTTCAACAGGGGGCGAATCAGCCCCAGCATTTT. Protein product: CSVQQGANQPQHF. Full variable domain (rest looked up from reference TRBV29-1 and TRBJ1-5): SAVISQKPSRDICQRGTSLTIQCQVDSQVTMMFWYRQQPGQSLTLIATANQGSEATYESGFVIDKFPISRPNLTFSTLTVSNMSPEDSSIYLCSVQQGANQPQHFGDGTRLSIL.

The CDR3 DNA is TGTGCCAGCAGCCCCGGACAGGTTTCCTACGAGCAGTACTTC. This sequence encodes CASSPGQVSYEQYF. The chain uses TRBV7-2 and TRBJ2-7; 7 nucleotides agree with TRBD1. The length of the CDR3 is 14 residues. The J segment lost 1 base and the V segment lost 5 bases, leaving 5 bases of the junction unmatched. Germline-derived CDR1 and CDR2 are SGHTA and FQGNSA.

The chain recombines TRBV2 with TRBJ1-1; D is perhaps TRBD1 (5 bases). CDR3 length: 12 residues. Per the germline V gene, CDR1 is SNHLY and CDR2 is FYNNEI. The germline V and J ends were trimmed by 3 bases and 6 bases, with 8 bases remaining between them. CDR3 loop: CASSDSRAEAFF. The CDR3 DNA reads as TGTGCCAGCAGTGATTCCAGGGCTGAAGCTTTCTTT.

The gene calls are TRBV29-1 and TRBJ2-1; a weak D match, TRBD2 (5 bases). The V gene lost 7 bases and the J gene lost 1 base, with 20 bases spanning the gap. Germline V gives CDR1 SQVTM, CDR2 ANQGSEA. The CDR3 is 16 amino acids. CDR3 residues: CSAESGGSGSYNEQFF. The DNA of the CDR3 is TGCAGCGCGGAGTCCGGAGGTTCGGGATCCTACAATGAGCAGTTCTTC.

The chain employs TRBV27 and TRBJ1-1; D gene uncertain. The V gene's germline CDR1 is MNHEY and CDR2 SMNVEV (reference sequence). Trimming pared 2 bases from V and 1 base from J, leaving 5 bases between. The CDR3 covers 13 residues. The CDR3 reads CASSLLTNTEAFF. CDR3 nucleotide sequence: TGTGCCAGCAGTTTACTGACGAACACTGAAGCTTTCTTT.

The chain links TRBV6-1 to TRBJ1-2; D ambiguous. CDR3 length equals 14 residues. Germline CDR1 is MNHNS and CDR2 is SASEGT. Trimming took 2 bases from V and 4 from J, leaving 11 bases between them. CDR3 sequence (DNA): TGTGCCAGCAGTGAATTGGGCAGTAGCTATGGCTACACCTTC. It yields the protein CASSELGSSYGYTF.

J is TRBJ2-1 and V is TRBV7-9; D could derive from TRBD1 or TRBD2 (6 bases each). CDR3 length equals 15 residues. CDR1 and CDR2 from the germline V gene are SEHNR and FQNEAQ (reference sequence). V lost 3 bases and J 10 bases, leaving 19 bases between the germline ends. CDR3 protein: CASSFDDGGGKEQFF. In DNA form, the CDR3 reads TGTGCCAGCAGCTTTGATGACGGGGGCGGGAAGGAGCAGTTCTTC.

The chain recombines TRBV29-1 with TRBJ2-3; 7 bases fit TRBD2. V was pared by 7 bases and J by 0 bases, with 4 bases of the junction left unmatched. CDR1 is SQVTM, CDR2 ANQGSEA, per germline. This CDR3 has 13 residues. This chain's CDR3 is CSAPGGSTDTQYF. The CDR3 DNA is TGCAGCGCCCCGGGGGGTAGCACAGATACGCAGTATTTT.

The rearrangement joins TRBV9 to TRBJ2-7; TRBD2 matches at 10 bases. The V and J ends lost 0 bases and 4 bases, in that order; junction bases with no gene match: 13. This CDR3 spans 18 amino acids. The germline CDR1 and CDR2 sequences are SGDLS and YYNGEE. The CDR3 bases are TGTGCCAGCAGCGTAGGAGGGGCTACTAGCGGGACCGTTTACGAGCAGTACTTC. Translation: CASSVGGATSGTVYEQYF.

Only a few counts were recorded for this clone. The chain has TRBV2 and TRBJ2-1, with TRBD2 matching 14 bases. V lost 8 bases and J lost 8; bases outside the gene matches: 14. This CDR3 has 17 residues. Germline V gene sequence: CDR1 SNHLY, CDR2 FYNNEI. The CDR3 DNA is TGTGCCAGCGCCCAGGGGACTAGCGGGAGCGGGTTCTATGAGCAGTTCTTC. It is translated as CASAQGTSGSGFYEQFF.

The chain links TRBV7-2 to TRBJ2-1; TRBD2 matches 9 bases. Germline values: CDR1 SGHTA, CDR2 FQGNSA. V gave up 3 bases and J gave up 3 bases; unmatched junction bases: 3. CDR3 length: 15 residues. The CDR3 coding sequence is TGTGCCAGCAGCTTTAGCGGGAGAAGCTACAATGAGCAGTTCTTC. Protein product: CASSFSGRSYNEQFF.

This clone has just a few counts. In DNA, the CDR3 is TGCGCCAGCAGCCCGACTGCGGGACAGGGTTCCGAGCAGTACTTC. Residues: CASSPTAGQGSEQYF. V usage is TRBV5-1 and J usage is TRBJ2-7, with 9 nucleotides matching TRBD1. The CDR3 has 15 residues. The V segment lost 4 bases and the J segment 6 bases; nucleotides outside the gene matches: 11. Germline V lookup: CDR1 SGHRS, CDR2 YFSETQ.

V gene TRBV9 combines with J gene TRBJ1-1; D is unclear. The CDR3 covers 13 residues. Trimming took 1 base from V and 1 from J, leaving 5 bases between them. The V gene's germline CDR1 is SGDLS and CDR2 YYNGEE. DNA of the CDR3: TGTGCCAGCAGCGTACGGGGGAACACTGAAGCTTTCTTT. Translating it yields CASSVRGNTEAFF. The variable domain in full, completed from reference TRBV9 and TRBJ1-1, reads DSGVTQTPKHLITATGQRVTLRCSPRSGDLSVYWYQQSLDQGLQFLIQYYNGEERAKGNILERFSAQQFPDLHSELNLSSLELGDSALYFCASSVRGNTEAFFGQGTRLTVV.

This chain uses TRBV19 with TRBJ2-7; no definite D call. The germline gives CDR1 LNHDA, CDR2 SQIVND (reference sequence). Trimming stripped 5 bases from V and 6 bases from J, with 11 bases between. The length of the CDR3 is 12 residues. The CDR3 sequence is CASSERRSEQYF. DNA for the CDR3: TGTGCCAGTAGTGAGAGGAGATCCGAGCAGTACTTC.

V usage is TRBV6-5 and J usage is TRBJ2-5, with 8 bases matching TRBD2. Germline V gene lookup returns CDR1 MNHEY and CDR2 SVGAGI. V lost 5 bases and J lost 3; bases outside the gene matches: 2. CDR3 length: 13 residues. The CDR3 loop is CASSRGGEETQYF. In nucleotides, the CDR3 is TGTGCCAGCAGTCGGGGGGGGGAAGAGACCCAGTACTTC.

Only a few counts were recorded for this clone. V usage is TRBV7-2 and J usage is TRBJ2-5; D is ambiguous. The CDR3 totals 15 residues. Trimming stripped 1 base from V and 7 bases from J, with 16 bases between. Looked up from germline, CDR1 is SGHTA and CDR2 is FQGNSA. The CDR3 DNA is TGTGCCAGCAGCTTAGACGGCACTACTCGATGGACCCAGTACTTC. Its translation is CASSLDGTTRWTQYF.